Each of the 28 T cell receptor beta chains below was sequenced from the same sample in a study of patients and donors after allogeneic stem cell transplantation. In TCRdb, the RT-PCR reads were re-called with MiXCR into one record per CDR3 protein. The sample yields more than 850,000 distinct CDR3 sequences, over 15% seen once. Material for sequencing was blood, either unsorted or a sorted T cell fraction (not recorded which). Receptors originate from a human donor who was either an allogeneic HSCT recipient or a stem cell or donor lymphocyte infusion donor (not recorded which). It is not recorded whose cells these are; they may come from a transplant donor.

This clonotype was detected ten times or more. The V gene is TRBV7-9, the J gene TRBJ2-5; 10 nucleotides match TRBD2. The V gene end was trimmed by 3 bases and the J gene end by 3 bases; junction bases not matched to a gene: 1. The CDR3 consists of 14 residues. CDR1 is SEHNR, CDR2 FQNEAQ, per germline (reference sequence). CDR3 DNA sequence: TGTGCCAGCAGCTTCGGACTAGCGGAAGAGACCCAGTACTTC. This sequence encodes CASSFGLAEETQYF.

The chain recombines TRBV5-5 with TRBJ2-5; the D call may be TRBD1 or TRBD2 (5 bases each). The length of the CDR3 is 16 residues. With 4 bases removed from V and 4 bases from J, the gap between germline ends came to 20 bases. The germline CDR1 and CDR2 sequences are SGHKS and YYEKEE (reference sequence). CDR3 region: CASSLFRGGARETQYF. In DNA, the CDR3 is TGTGCCAGCAGCCTGTTTCGGGGTGGGGCTCGAGAGACCCAGTACTTC.

V usage is TRBV7-7 and J usage is TRBJ2-1, with D perhaps TRBD2 (6 bases). Germline values: CDR1 SSHAT, CDR2 FNYEAQ (reference sequence). The CDR3 has 14 amino acids. The V end lost 2 bases, the J end lost 5 bases, and 10 bases lay between the germline ends. The CDR3, as DNA: TGTGCCAGCAGCTTAAGTGTAGCGGACAATGAGCAGTTCTTC. Its protein is CASSLSVADNEQFF.

The chain combines TRBV25-1 with TRBJ1-2; 8 positions match TRBD1. V gave up 4 bases and J gave up 6 bases; unmatched junction bases: 7. Germline V gene data show CDR1 as MGHDK and CDR2 as SYGVNS. This CDR3 is 14 amino acids long. In DNA, the CDR3 is TGTGCCAGCAGTGCTATGGACAGGGACCATGGCTACACCTTC. This codes for CASSAMDRDHGYTF.

The gene calls are TRBV5-1 and TRBJ2-5; the D gene is possibly TRBD1 (5 bases). The CDR3 loop spans 15 amino acids. The V end lost 5 bases, the J end lost 0 bases, and 14 bases lay between the germline ends. The germline V gene encodes CDR1 SGHRS and CDR2 YFSETQ. In nucleotides, the CDR3 is TGCGCCAGCAGGGTACAGGACGAGTACCAAGAGACCCAGTACTTC. Residues: CASRVQDEYQETQYF.

This clonotype was detected only a few times. The rearrangement joins TRBV12-3 or TRBV12-4 to TRBJ2-7; 8 positions agree with TRBD1. Trimming took 6 bases from V and 2 from J; bases not matched to a gene: 6. This CDR3 comprises 14 residues. The CDR3 here is CASRPGTGAYEQYF. The CDR3 coding sequence is TGTGCCAGCAGGCCCGGGACAGGAGCCTACGAGCAGTACTTC.

This clonotype appeared many times. The CDR3 DNA reads as TGTGCCAGCAGGCGGGACAGCATGAACACTGAAGCTTTCTTT. Protein product: CASRRDSMNTEAFF. V is TRBV12-3 or TRBV12-4 and J is TRBJ1-1; 7 bases map to TRBD1. V lost 6 bases and J lost 0; bases outside the gene matches: 4. The CDR3 contains 14 residues.

The chain combines TRBV5-1 with TRBJ1-4; tentative D call: TRBD1 (5 bases). Trimming took off 4 bases at V and 4 bases at J, with 14 bases between the two ends. The CDR3 covers 15 residues. Germline loops: CDR1 SGHRS, CDR2 YFSETQ. The CDR3 sequence is CASSRDRPGNEKLFF. The CDR3, as DNA: TGCGCCAGCAGCCGCGACAGACCCGGTAATGAAAAACTGTTTTTT.

The chain combines TRBV2 with TRBJ2-2; 8 nucleotides line up with TRBD1. The CDR3 covers 14 residues. After removal of 3 bases from V and 7 bases from J, the junction contained 4 bases not matched to a gene. Germline CDR1 and CDR2: SNHLY and FYNNEI. CDR3 nucleotide sequence: TGTGCCAGCAGTGAGCAGGGGGCAGTCGGGGAGCTGTTTTTT. This gives the protein CASSEQGAVGELFF.

This rearrangement joins TRBV27 to TRBJ2-1; 8 bases line up with TRBD2. Germline V gene lookup returns CDR1 MNHEY and CDR2 SMNVEV (reference sequence). After removal of 3 bases from V and 7 bases from J, the junction contained 11 bases not matched to a gene. The CDR3 covers 16 residues. The CDR3 nucleotides read TGTGCCAGCAGTTTTGGGGGGACTAGACGAAGGAATGAGCAGTTCTTC. It encodes CASSFGGTRRRNEQFF.

The V and J genes are TRBV6-1 and TRBJ2-7; TRBD1 matches at 9 bases. Germline lookup yields CDR1 MNHNS and CDR2 SASEGT. V was clipped by 8 bases and J by 3 bases; unmatched bases: 8. The CDR3 runs to 14 residues. The CDR3 coding sequence is TGTGCCAGCGGCACCGGGACAGGGAACTACGAGCAGTACTTC. Translated: CASGTGTGNYEQYF.

The V and J genes are TRBV2 and TRBJ2-1, with TRBD2 matching 9 bases. V lost 3 bases to trimming and J lost 4 bases; unmatched junction nucleotides: 4. The germline V gene encodes CDR1 SNHLY and CDR2 FYNNEI. The CDR3 spans 15 residues. The CDR3 DNA sequence: TGTGCCAGCAGTGAGTCGCGGGGGGGATACAATGAGCAGTTCTTC. Its translation: CASSESRGGYNEQFF.

The chain carries TRBV5-1 and TRBJ2-5, with 12 bases fitting TRBD2. Per the germline V gene, CDR1 is SGHRS and CDR2 is YFSETQ. The J segment lost 2 bases and the V segment lost 0 bases, leaving 2 bases of the junction unmatched. This CDR3 has 16 residues. CDR3 bases: TGCGCCAGCAGCTTGGGGACTAGCGGGACGCAAGAGACCCAGTACTTC. This encodes CASSLGTSGTQETQYF.

The chain combines TRBV20-1 with TRBJ2-2; no clear D gene. Germline lookup yields CDR1 DFQATT and CDR2 SNEGSKA (reference sequence). Trimming stripped 6 bases from V and 0 bases from J, with 8 bases between. The length of the CDR3 is 13 residues. The CDR3 protein is CSATTTNTGELFF. As DNA, the CDR3 is TGCAGTGCGACCACTACGAACACCGGGGAGCTGTTTTTT.

This rearrangement joins TRBV12-5 to TRBJ1-2; D ambiguous. V lost 5 bases and J lost 4, with 11 bases in between. Germline CDR1 LGHNT, CDR2 FRNRAP. CDR3 length equals 13 residues. In nucleotides, the CDR3 is TGTGCTAGTGGTAGGGTCGAGGGCTATGGCTACACCTTC. Its translation is CASGRVEGYGYTF.

CDR3 bases: TGTGCCAGCAGCTCCCAACGAACGCGGTACGAGCAGTACTTC. This codes for CASSSQRTRYEQYF. The rearrangement links TRBV11-3 to TRBJ2-7; the D is unclear. CDR1 and CDR2 from the germline V gene are SGHNT and YENEEA. The CDR3 is 14 amino acids. Trimming pared 4 bases from V and 4 bases from J, leaving 14 bases between.

J is TRBJ1-2 and V is TRBV27; maybe TRBD1 (6 bases). This CDR3 has 14 amino acids. Germline-derived CDR1 and CDR2 are MNHEY and SMNVEV (reference sequence). With 6 bases removed from V and 5 bases from J, the gap between germline ends came to 16 bases. In nucleotides, the CDR3 is TGTGCCAGCAGACCCCTAGGGGGAGGGTATGGCTACACCTTC. The encoded protein is CASRPLGGGYGYTF.

This clonotype showed up many times. CDR3 DNA sequence: TGTGCCAGCAGTACGCTGGGGAATCAGCCCCAGCATTTT. Translation gives CASSTLGNQPQHF. The V and J genes are TRBV12-3 or TRBV12-4 and TRBJ1-5; D is unclear. The V end was cut by 5 bases, the J end by 4 bases, with 9 bases between. The CDR3 length is 13 residues.

This chain uses TRBV5-1 with TRBJ2-2; D is undetermined. The germline gives CDR1 SGHRS, CDR2 YFSETQ. The CDR3 is made up of 13 amino acids. Deletions cut 4 bases from V and 6 bases from J, with 10 bases between. The CDR3 reads CASSLGYAGELFF. The DNA of the CDR3 is TGCGCCAGCAGCCTGGGATACGCCGGGGAGCTGTTTTTT. Complete variable domain (other parts from reference TRBV5-1 and TRBJ2-2): KAGVTQTPRYLIKTRGQQVTLSCSPISGHRSVSWYQQTPGQGLQFLFEYFSETQRNKGNFPGRFSGRQFSNSRSEMNVSTLELGDSALYLCASSLGYAGELFFGEGSRLTVL.

V is TRBV29-1 and J is TRBJ2-7, with D perhaps TRBD1 or TRBD2 (5 bases each). CDR1 is SQVTM, CDR2 ANQGSEA, per germline. Trimming took 2 bases from V and 3 from J, leaving 17 bases between them. The CDR3 is made up of 15 amino acids. The CDR3 region is CSVEYVSWGNYEQYF. DNA of the CDR3: TGCAGCGTTGAATACGTTTCTTGGGGGAACTACGAGCAGTACTTC.

The chain is built from TRBV7-2 and TRBJ2-5; 10 nucleotides agree with TRBD2. Germline V gene data show CDR1 as SGHTA and CDR2 as FQGNSA. J gave up 6 bases and V 2 bases, and 9 bases lay outside the gene matches. This CDR3 has 16 amino acids. CDR3 DNA sequence: TGTGCCAGCAGCTTAAGTGCTAGCGGGGGTCCCAAGACCCAGTACTTC. It codes for CASSLSASGGPKTQYF. Filled out from reference TRBV7-2 and TRBJ2-5, the complete variable domain reads GAGVSQSPSNKVTEKGKDVELRCDPISGHTALYWYRQSLGQGLEFLIYFQGNSAPDKSGLPSDRFSAERTGGSVSTLTIQRTQQEDSAVYLCASSLSASGGPKTQYFGPGTRLLVL.

This clonotype has more than one count but fewer than ten. The rearrangement uses TRBV4-1 and TRBJ2-7, with TRBD1 identical over 7 bases. The CDR3 has 14 amino acids. The germline CDR1 and CDR2 sequences are MGHRA and YSYEKL. The V and J ends lost 3 bases and 2 bases, in that order; junction bases with no gene match: 4. The CDR3 nucleotides are TGCGCCAGCAGCCATCGACAGGGCACCTACGAGCAGTACTTC. Its protein is CASSHRQGTYEQYF.

V and J are TRBV28 and TRBJ2-6; 7 nucleotides agree with TRBD1. V gave up 6 bases and J gave up 0 bases; unmatched junction bases: 11. CDR3 length equals 18 residues. The germline CDR1 and CDR2 sequences are MDHEN and SYDVKM. CDR3 bases: TGTGCCAGCAGGAGCCGGGACAGATTACTCTCTGGGGCCAACGTCCTGACTTTC. Translation: CASRSRDRLLSGANVLTF.

This clonotype was picked up a small number of times. This sequence joins TRBV7-2 and TRBJ2-7; no clear D gene. The CDR3 has 13 residues. The germline gives CDR1 SGHTA, CDR2 FQGNSA. V was shortened by 6 bases and J by 4 bases, with 13 bases between the two germline ends. The CDR3 region is CASRLGGPYEQYF. In DNA, the CDR3 is TGTGCCAGCAGGTTGGGCGGACCATACGAGCAGTACTTC.

In this sample, this clonotype turned up a few times. The V gene is TRBV5-4, the J gene TRBJ1-1; maybe TRBD1 (6 bases). The CDR3 consists of 16 residues. Germline loops: CDR1 SGHNT, CDR2 YYREEE (reference sequence). V was trimmed by 4 bases and J by 1 base, leaving 17 bases between them. CDR3 residues: CASSPGGQNSNTEAFF. The CDR3 DNA follows: TGTGCCAGCAGCCCTGGAGGACAGAATTCGAACACTGAAGCTTTCTTT.

The chain carries TRBV7-3 and TRBJ2-1; D ambiguous. V lost 4 bases and J 5 bases, leaving 6 bases between the germline ends. Germline V gene sequence: CDR1 SGHTA, CDR2 FQGTGA. The CDR3 length is 12 residues. CDR3 nucleotides: TGTGCCAGCAGCTGGATGGACAATGAGCAGTTCTTC. Protein: CASSWMDNEQFF.

CDR3 nucleotide sequence: TGTGCCAGTAGTCTATCCGGATGGGGACGGTCCTCCAATCAGCCCCAGCATTTT. It codes for CASSLSGWGRSSNQPQHF. The chain carries TRBV19 and TRBJ1-5; D is possibly TRBD1 (5 bases). This CDR3 has 18 residues. V was shortened by 5 bases and J by 3 bases, with 23 bases between the two germline ends. Germline-derived CDR1 and CDR2 are LNHDA and SQIVND (reference sequence).

The gene calls are TRBV5-1 and TRBJ1-1; TRBD1 agrees at 7 bases. CDR1 and CDR2 from the germline V gene are SGHRS and YFSETQ. This CDR3 comprises 13 residues. Trimming took 10 bases from V and 7 from J; bases not matched to a gene: 13. The DNA for the CDR3 is TGCGCCTCAACCCCTGAGGGGGCGGTTGAAGCTTTCTTT. As protein: CASTPEGAVEAFF.